This is a list of T cell receptor beta chains from one sample in a study of cytomegalovirus exposure and HLA in healthy donors. Generated by immunoSEQ multiplex PCR, the TCRdb table keeps only in-frame clones and is missing some. The sample includes 100,000 or so clones, around 62% seen only once; the top ten take approximately 3.8%. The sequenced material came from PBMCs. These receptor sequences come from a young man in good health and CMV-seropositive. Each CDR3 is given with its conserved first and last residue. Fields, in order: CDR3 DNA, CDR3 protein, clone size, V gene, CDR3 length, D gene, J gene. A D gene is named only where the DNA matches it firmly. A row's size may be missing; if present it is once, few, many or a size class.

CDR3 DNA: TGTGCCAGCAGCTTGGCGGGACAGGAAAACACTGAAGCTTTCTTT
CDR3 protein: CASSLAGQENTEAFF
clone size: many
V gene: TRBV5-5
CDR3 length: 15
D gene: TRBD1
J gene: TRBJ1-1

CDR3 DNA: TGTGCCAGCAGATCGGGGGGGGACCGCGGCTACACCTTC
CDR3 protein: CASRSGGDRGYTF
clone size: NA
V gene: TRBV4-2
CDR3 length: 13
D gene: NA
J gene: TRBJ1-2

CDR3 DNA: TGTGCCAGCAGCCCAAGACCGACGGGCGAGCAGTACTTC
CDR3 protein: CASSPRPTGEQYF
clone size: NA
V gene: TRBV7-3
CDR3 length: 13
D gene: NA
J gene: TRBJ2-7

CDR3 DNA: TGTGCCAGCAGCCAAGACTCGCTGGGCTGGGAGGAAAAACTGTTTTTT
CDR3 protein: CASSQDSLGWEEKLFF
clone size: NA
V gene: TRBV14
CDR3 length: 16
D gene: NA
J gene: TRBJ1-4

CDR3 DNA: TGTGCCAGCAGCTTAGAGGGGACAGCTGGAAACACCATATATTTT
CDR3 protein: CASSLEGTAGNTIYF
clone size: NA
V gene: TRBV7-9
CDR3 length: 15
D gene: TRBD1
J gene: TRBJ1-3

CDR3 DNA: TGTGCCAGCAGTTTGGCTAGCTCCTACAATGAGCAGTTCTTC
CDR3 protein: CASSLASSYNEQFF
clone size: NA
V gene: TRBV27
CDR3 length: 14
D gene: NA
J gene: TRBJ2-1

CDR3 DNA: TGTGCCAGCAGTTACTCGTTTACGGGCACTGAAGCTTTCTTT
CDR3 protein: CASSYSFTGTEAFF
clone size: few
V gene: TRBV6-5
CDR3 length: 14
D gene: NA
J gene: TRBJ1-1

CDR3 DNA: TGCGCCAGCAGCTTATTACAGGGGAGGATAGAGCAGTACTTC
CDR3 protein: CASSLLQGRIEQYF
clone size: NA
V gene: TRBV5-1
CDR3 length: 14
D gene: NA
J gene: TRBJ2-7

CDR3 DNA: TGTGCCAGTAGTATAGGGGCCCCGAACACTGAAGCTTTCTTT
CDR3 protein: CASSIGAPNTEAFF
clone size: NA
V gene: TRBV19
CDR3 length: 14
D gene: NA
J gene: TRBJ1-1

CDR3 DNA: TGTGCCAGCAGATCACAGGGGGCTAATGAAAAACTGTTTTTT
CDR3 protein: CASRSQGANEKLFF
clone size: few
V gene: TRBV6-5
CDR3 length: 14
D gene: TRBD1
J gene: TRBJ1-4

CDR3 DNA: TGTGCCAGCAGCTTGGTGGGGGGGGTAGATACGCAGTATTTT
CDR3 protein: CASSLVGGVDTQYF
clone size: NA
V gene: TRBV7-8
CDR3 length: 14
D gene: TRBD2
J gene: TRBJ2-3

CDR3 DNA: TGTGCCAGCAGTTACTCAGGGGGCTACAATGAGCAGTTCTTC
CDR3 protein: CASSYSGGYNEQFF
clone size: NA
V gene: TRBV6-5
CDR3 length: 14
D gene: NA
J gene: TRBJ2-1

CDR3 DNA: TGTGCCAGCAGCCGGGACAGGGGGTTCTACGAGCAGTACTTC
CDR3 protein: CASSRDRGFYEQYF
clone size: NA
V gene: TRBV7-6
CDR3 length: 14
D gene: TRBD1
J gene: TRBJ2-7

CDR3 DNA: TGTGCCAGCAGTGCAAGGCCGGGGGGATACGAGCAGTACTTC
CDR3 protein: CASSARPGGYEQYF
clone size: few
V gene: TRBV6-5
CDR3 length: 14
D gene: TRBD2
J gene: TRBJ2-7

CDR3 DNA: TGCAGCGTTGAAGATAGGGGGGAGCAGTACTTC
CDR3 protein: CSVEDRGEQYF
clone size: NA
V gene: TRBV29-1
CDR3 length: 11
D gene: NA
J gene: TRBJ2-7

CDR3 DNA: TGTGCCAGCAGTGCGGGACAGGGGCGGAACACCATATATTTT
CDR3 protein: CASSAGQGRNTIYF
clone size: NA
V gene: TRBV7-2
CDR3 length: 14
D gene: TRBD1
J gene: TRBJ1-3

CDR3 DNA: TGTGCTAGCAGGTCCGGGACACGGGAAAAACTGTTTTTT
CDR3 protein: CASRSGTREKLFF
clone size: NA
V gene: TRBV7-7
CDR3 length: 13
D gene: NA
J gene: TRBJ1-4

CDR3 DNA: TGTGCCAGCGTCCCAGGAACTGCTGATAGGACCCAGTACTTC
CDR3 protein: CASVPGTADRTQYF
clone size: NA
V gene: TRBV2
CDR3 length: 14
D gene: NA
J gene: TRBJ2-5

CDR3 DNA: TGTGCCAGCAGCTTATCATGGGGGCCGAACACTGAAGCTTTCTTT
CDR3 protein: CASSLSWGPNTEAFF
clone size: NA
V gene: TRBV11-3
CDR3 length: 15
D gene: NA
J gene: TRBJ1-1

CDR3 DNA: TGTGCCAGCAGTGATGGTGGGGCGGGGGAAAAACTGTTTTTT
CDR3 protein: CASSDGGAGEKLFF
clone size: NA
V gene: TRBV25-1
CDR3 length: 14
D gene: NA
J gene: TRBJ1-4

CDR3 DNA: TGTGCCAGCAGCTTAGGGGGAGACCAAGAGACCCAGTACTTC
CDR3 protein: CASSLGGDQETQYF
clone size: NA
V gene: TRBV7-8
CDR3 length: 14
D gene: NA
J gene: TRBJ2-5

CDR3 DNA: TGTGCCAGCAGCTTAGCGGGGGGACAGCGTTATGGCTACACCTTC
CDR3 protein: CASSLAGGQRYGYTF
clone size: NA
V gene: TRBV7-9
CDR3 length: 15
D gene: TRBD1
J gene: TRBJ1-2

CDR3 DNA: TGCGCCAGCAGCCCTGGGACAGCCTATGGCTACACCTTC
CDR3 protein: CASSPGTAYGYTF
clone size: NA
V gene: TRBV5-1
CDR3 length: 13
D gene: TRBD1
J gene: TRBJ1-2

CDR3 DNA: TGTGCCAGCAGCTTAGGGAGGGAACGAAATCAGCCCCAGCATTTT
CDR3 protein: CASSLGRERNQPQHF
clone size: few
V gene: TRBV7-9
CDR3 length: 15
D gene: NA
J gene: TRBJ1-5

CDR3 DNA: TGCGCCAGCAGCTTGGCCGGGAACTCCTACAATGAGCAGTTCTTC
CDR3 protein: CASSLAGNSYNEQFF
clone size: NA
V gene: TRBV5-1
CDR3 length: 15
D gene: NA
J gene: TRBJ2-1

CDR3 DNA: TGTGCCAGCAGCCCCCTCAGGGGCGGGGGGCCCATTCAGTACTTC
CDR3 protein: CASSPLRGGGPIQYF
clone size: NA
V gene: TRBV11-2
CDR3 length: 15
D gene: TRBD2
J gene: TRBJ2-4

CDR3 DNA: TGTGCCAGCACTCGGAACAGGGAATCCTCCTACGAGCAGTACTTC
CDR3 protein: CASTRNRESSYEQYF
clone size: NA
V gene: TRBV6-1
CDR3 length: 15
D gene: NA
J gene: TRBJ2-7

CDR3 DNA: TGTGCCAGCAGCCAAGATCTGACTAGCACAGATACGCAGTATTTT
CDR3 protein: CASSQDLTSTDTQYF
clone size: NA
V gene: TRBV4-2
CDR3 length: 15
D gene: NA
J gene: TRBJ2-3

CDR3 DNA: TGTGCCAGCAGTTTTTACCCACAGGCAGGGGCCGAGCAGTACTTC
CDR3 protein: CASSFYPQAGAEQYF
clone size: NA
V gene: TRBV5-6
CDR3 length: 15
D gene: NA
J gene: TRBJ2-7

CDR3 DNA: TGCAGCGTTGGGCTAGCGCAGGGTGAGACCCAGTACTTC
CDR3 protein: CSVGLAQGETQYF
clone size: NA
V gene: TRBV29-1
CDR3 length: 13
D gene: NA
J gene: TRBJ2-5

CDR3 DNA: TGTGCCAGCACCCTCGGGACAGGGTGGGATGGCTACACCTTC
CDR3 protein: CASTLGTGWDGYTF
clone size: NA
V gene: TRBV5-4
CDR3 length: 14
D gene: TRBD1
J gene: TRBJ1-2

CDR3 DNA: TGTGCCAGCAGCACCGGACAGGGAAGATCTGGAAACACCATATATTTT
CDR3 protein: CASSTGQGRSGNTIYF
clone size: NA
V gene: TRBV7-2
CDR3 length: 16
D gene: TRBD1
J gene: TRBJ1-3

CDR3 DNA: TGTGCCAGCAGCGCATTACGGGGGATGTATTTT
CDR3 protein: CASSALRGMYF
clone size: NA
V gene: TRBV13
CDR3 length: 11
D gene: NA
J gene: TRBJ2-3

CDR3 DNA: TGTGCCAGCCAGACTATTCCAGATACGCAGTATTTT
CDR3 protein: CASQTIPDTQYF
clone size: few
V gene: TRBV2
CDR3 length: 12
D gene: NA
J gene: TRBJ2-3

CDR3 DNA: TGTGCCAGCAGCTTTAGCCCCGGCGAGGGCTACACCTTC
CDR3 protein: CASSFSPGEGYTF
clone size: NA
V gene: TRBV7-6
CDR3 length: 13
D gene: NA
J gene: TRBJ1-2

CDR3 DNA: TGTGCCAGCAGCTTTCTGGGGGGGGCTATAGATACGCAGTATTTT
CDR3 protein: CASSFLGGAIDTQYF
clone size: NA
V gene: TRBV7-3
CDR3 length: 15
D gene: NA
J gene: TRBJ2-3

CDR3 DNA: TGTGCCACTGGCTTCTTGGCTAGCGGGTCGCTGAATGAGCAGTTCTTC
CDR3 protein: CATGFLASGSLNEQFF
clone size: NA
V gene: TRBV4-2
CDR3 length: 16
D gene: TRBD2
J gene: TRBJ2-1

CDR3 DNA: TGTGCTAGTGGTTTGCAAGCCCCCGGGGAGCTGTTTTTT
CDR3 protein: CASGLQAPGELFF
clone size: few
V gene: TRBV12-5
CDR3 length: 13
D gene: NA
J gene: TRBJ2-2

CDR3 DNA: TGTGCCAGCAGTTTATCGATAGGGGACTCGAGCTCCTACAATGAGCAGTTCTTC
CDR3 protein: CASSLSIGDSSSYNEQFF
clone size: few
V gene: TRBV27
CDR3 length: 18
D gene: NA
J gene: TRBJ2-1

CDR3 DNA: TGTGCCAGCAGCCCGCAAGGGACAGGGAATGGCTACACCTTC
CDR3 protein: CASSPQGTGNGYTF
clone size: few
V gene: TRBV7-9
CDR3 length: 14
D gene: TRBD1
J gene: TRBJ1-2